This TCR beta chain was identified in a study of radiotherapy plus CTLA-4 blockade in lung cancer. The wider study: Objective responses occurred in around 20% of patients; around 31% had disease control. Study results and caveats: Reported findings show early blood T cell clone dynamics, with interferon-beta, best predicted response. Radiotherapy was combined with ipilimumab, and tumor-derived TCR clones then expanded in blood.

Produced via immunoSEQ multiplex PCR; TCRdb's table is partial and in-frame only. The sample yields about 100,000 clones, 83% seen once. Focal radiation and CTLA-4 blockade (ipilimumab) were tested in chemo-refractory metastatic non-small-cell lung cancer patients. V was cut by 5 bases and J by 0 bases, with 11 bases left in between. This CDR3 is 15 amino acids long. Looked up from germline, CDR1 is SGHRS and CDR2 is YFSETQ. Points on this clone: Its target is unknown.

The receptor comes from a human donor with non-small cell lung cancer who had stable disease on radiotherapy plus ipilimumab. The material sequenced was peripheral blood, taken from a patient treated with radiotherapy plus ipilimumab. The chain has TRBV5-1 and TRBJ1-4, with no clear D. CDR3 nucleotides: TGCGCCAGCAGTTCCGATGGGTCAACTAATGAAAAACTGTTTTTT. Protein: CASSSDGSTNEKLFF. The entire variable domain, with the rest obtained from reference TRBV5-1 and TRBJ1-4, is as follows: KAGVTQTPRYLIKTRGQQVTLSCSPISGHRSVSWYQQTPGQGLQFLFEYFSETQRNKGNFPGRFSGRQFSNSRSEMNVSTLELGDSALYLCASSSDGSTNEKLFFGSGTQLSVL.